The following is a TCR beta chain sequence with its context. Its antigen remains unknown. Germline-derived CDR1 and CDR2 are SGHAT and FQNNGV. V lost 4 bases and J 2 bases, leaving 7 bases between the germline ends. The CDR3 length is 13 residues. Each CDR3 protein gets one entry after TCRdb re-called the PCR reads with MiXCR. In the table there are 400,000 to 600,000 distinct CDR3 sequences, around 23% of which are singletons. The data stem from a study of molecular identifiers for immune sequencing clone quantification. A CD8+CD4-CCR7+CD45RA+ gate was used to sort naive CD8 T cells. Findings and caveats of the study: Barcodes shared by identical TCR molecules could lead to underestimated sizes of highly expanded clones.

The receptor was isolated from a human donor in good health. Some libraries in this study had Jurkat cell RNA spiked in. The specimen was naive CD8+ T cells from blood, with Jurkat cell RNA spiked in. This sample's subset: FACS-sorted CD8+CD4-CCR7+CD45RA+ naive T cells. The genes are TRBV11-2 and TRBJ2-3; tentative D call: TRBD2 (5 bases). The CDR3 loop is CASSSADTDTQYF. The CDR3 nucleotides read TGTGCCAGCAGCTCAGCGGACACAGATACGCAGTATTTT. Complete variable domain (other parts from reference TRBV11-2 and TRBJ2-3): EAGVAQSPRYKIIEKRQSVAFWCNPISGHATLYWYQQILGQGPKLLIQFQNNGVVDDSQLPKDRFSAERLKGVDSTLKIQPAKLEDSAVYLCASSSADTDTQYFGPGTRLTVL.